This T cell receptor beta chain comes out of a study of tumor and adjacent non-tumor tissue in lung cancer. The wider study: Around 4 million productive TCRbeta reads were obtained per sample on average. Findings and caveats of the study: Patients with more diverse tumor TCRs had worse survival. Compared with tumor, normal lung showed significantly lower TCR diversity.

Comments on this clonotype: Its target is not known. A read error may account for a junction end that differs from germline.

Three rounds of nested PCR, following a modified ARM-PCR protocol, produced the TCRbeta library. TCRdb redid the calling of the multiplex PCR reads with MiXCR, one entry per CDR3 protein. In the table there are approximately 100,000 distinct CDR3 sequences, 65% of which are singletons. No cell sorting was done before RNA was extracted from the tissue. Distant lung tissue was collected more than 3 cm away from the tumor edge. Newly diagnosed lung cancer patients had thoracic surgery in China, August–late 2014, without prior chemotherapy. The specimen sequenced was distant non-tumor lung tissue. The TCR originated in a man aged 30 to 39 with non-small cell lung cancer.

Here the CDR3 reads CSARDSNGNQTQHF. CDR3 DNA sequence: TGCAGTGCTAGAGATTCGAACGGTAATCAGACCCAGCATTTC. The J gene is TRBJ1-5, the V gene TRBV20-1, with D unresolved. The CDR3 has 14 residues. Per the germline V gene, CDR1 is DFQATT and CDR2 is SNEGSKA (reference sequence).